A selection of T cell receptor beta chains follows, all from one sample in a study of neoadjuvant anti-PD-1 for oral cavity cancer. Profiling relied on immunoSEQ multiplex PCR, and the TCRdb table lists in-frame clones only, not all of them. The data contain over 8,500 clones, 65% to 70% of them singletons. This material consisted of tumor tissue, taken before nivolumab (anti-PD-1) treatment. These receptors were taken from a person aged 35-79 years with oral cavity squamous cell carcinoma. Each CDR3 is given with its conserved first and last residue. A D gene is named only where the DNA matches it firmly. Part of the rows lack a size; the others show once, few, many or a class for expanded clones.

V: TRBV28
J: TRBJ2-4
size: .
D: TRBD1
DNA: TGTGCCAGCAGTCCCTCTGAGTCAGGGGGAGTTCGTCGGAACATTCAGTACTTC
CDR3: CASSPSESGGVRRNIQYF

V: TRBV11-2
J: TRBJ2-7
size: few
D: .
DNA: TGTGCCAGCAGCTTAGATGGGCCAGTTTACGAGCAGTACTTC
CDR3: CASSLDGPVYEQYF

V: TRBV21-1
J: TRBJ2-1
size: .
D: .
DNA: TGTGCCAGCAGCCGTAGGGATAGAGCCGGGAGATACAATGAGCAGTTCTTC
CDR3: CASSRRDRAGRYNEQFF

V: TRBV19
J: TRBJ1-5
size: .
D: TRBD1
DNA: TGTGCCAGTGAGGACAGGGATCGTCAGCCCCAGCATTTT
CDR3: CASEDRDRQPQHF

V: TRBV7-9
J: TRBJ1-1
size: medium-sized
D: TRBD1
DNA: TGTGCCAGCAGCTTAGGACAGGGTGGGGGTGCTTTCTTT
CDR3: CASSLGQGGGAFF

V: TRBV6-5
J: TRBJ1-3
size: .
D: .
DNA: TGTGCCAGCAGGGTCGACAGGACCCCTGGAAACACCATATATTTT
CDR3: CASRVDRTPGNTIYF

V: TRBV7-9
J: TRBJ2-7
size: .
D: .
DNA: TGTGCCAGCAGCCCTGTGGGCAAAGCCTACGAGCAGTACTTC
CDR3: CASSPVGKAYEQYF

V: TRBV10-2
J: TRBJ1-2
size: .
D: TRBD1
DNA: TGCGCCAGCAGTGGCCCGCAAACAGGGGGCTATCACTACACCTTC
CDR3: CASSGPQTGGYHYTF

V: TRBV5-4
J: TRBJ1-2
size: .
D: .
DNA: TGTGCCAGCAGCTTGGGCCTCGGCTACACCTTC
CDR3: CASSLGLGYTF

V: TRBV19
J: TRBJ2-1
size: few
D: TRBD2
DNA: TGTGCCAGTAGTAAAAGCGGGAGGGTGGGAAATGAGCAGTTCTTC
CDR3: CASSKSGRVGNEQFF

V: TRBV18
J: TRBJ2-7
size: .
D: TRBD1
DNA: TGTGCCAGCTCAAACACAGGGGGCCAATCCTACGAGCAGTACTTC
CDR3: CASSNTGGQSYEQYF

V: TRBV6-6
J: TRBJ1-5
size: few
D: .
DNA: TGTGCCAGCACGGTTACTATCAATCAGCCCCAGCATTTT
CDR3: CASTVTINQPQHF

V: TRBV5-6
J: TRBJ2-2
size: .
D: .
DNA: TGTGCCAGCAGCGATACATTTTTGGACGTAACCGGGGAGCTGTTTTTT
CDR3: CASSDTFLDVTGELFF

V: TRBV19
J: TRBJ1-2
size: .
D: .
DNA: TGTGCCAGTAGTATTCAGCAGGGAACGCTGAATGGCTACACCTTC
CDR3: CASSIQQGTLNGYTF

V: TRBV19
J: TRBJ2-3
size: .
D: .
DNA: TGTGCCAGTAGTATAGATGATACGCAGTATTTT
CDR3: CASSIDDTQYF

V: TRBV15
J: TRBJ1-1
size: .
D: .
DNA: TGTGCCACCAGCAGGGTGGCAGAGAACACTGAAGCTTTCTTT
CDR3: CATSRVAENTEAFF

V: TRBV9
J: TRBJ2-2
size: .
D: TRBD2
DNA: TGTGCCAGCAGCCTGACTAGCGGGAGGGCTAACGGGGAGCTGTTTTTT
CDR3: CASSLTSGRANGELFF

V: TRBV5-1
J: TRBJ2-7
size: few
D: TRBD1
DNA: TGCGCCAGCAGCTTGATACAGGGGAACGAGCAGTACTTC
CDR3: CASSLIQGNEQYF

V: TRBV27
J: TRBJ1-5
size: .
D: TRBD1
DNA: TGTGCCAGCAGTTTAGCGGGGACAGGGGGGTATAGCAATCAGCCCCAGCATTTT
CDR3: CASSLAGTGGYSNQPQHF

V: TRBV4-1
J: TRBJ2-7
size: few
D: .
DNA: TGCGCCAGCAGCCAAGTTGCAGCCCCGATCTACGAGCAGTACTTC
CDR3: CASSQVAAPIYEQYF

V: TRBV10-3
J: TRBJ2-3
size: .
D: .
DNA: TGTGCCATCAGTGAGTCAAATAGCGACCCTAGCACAGATACGCAGTATTTT
CDR3: CAISESNSDPSTDTQYF

V: TRBV5-1
J: TRBJ2-2
size: few
D: .
DNA: TGCGCCAGCAGCTTGGCTGACAGCGCGAACACCGGGGAGCTGTTTTTT
CDR3: CASSLADSANTGELFF

V: TRBV7-8
J: TRBJ2-1
size: .
D: .
DNA: TGTGCCAGCAGCCTAAACCGCGGAAATGAGCAGTTCTTC
CDR3: CASSLNRGNEQFF

V: TRBV7-8
J: TRBJ1-5
size: .
D: TRBD1
DNA: TGTGCCAGCAGCTTGACAGGGGGCAATCAGCCCCAGCATTTT
CDR3: CASSLTGGNQPQHF